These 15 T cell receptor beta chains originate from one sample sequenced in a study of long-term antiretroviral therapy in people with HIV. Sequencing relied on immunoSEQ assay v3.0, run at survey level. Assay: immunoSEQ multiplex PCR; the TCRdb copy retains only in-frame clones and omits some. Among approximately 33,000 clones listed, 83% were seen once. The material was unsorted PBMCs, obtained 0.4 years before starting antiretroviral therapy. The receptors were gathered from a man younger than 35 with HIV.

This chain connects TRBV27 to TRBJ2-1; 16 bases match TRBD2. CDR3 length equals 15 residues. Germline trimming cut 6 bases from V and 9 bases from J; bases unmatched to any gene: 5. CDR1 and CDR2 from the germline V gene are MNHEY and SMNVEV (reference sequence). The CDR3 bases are TGTGCCAGCAGCACCGGGACTAGCGGGAGGGGTGAGCAGTTCTTC. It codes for CASSTGTSGRGEQFF.

In DNA, the CDR3 is TGCGCCGCGCGGACCGGGGAGCTGTTTTTT. Protein product: CAARTGELFF. The chain recombines TRBV23-1 with TRBJ2-2, with D hard to call. TRBV23-1 is filed as an ORF, its function uncertain. V lost 11 bases and J 5 bases, leaving 6 bases between the germline ends. The CDR3 length is 10 residues.

The DNA of the CDR3 is TGTGCCAGCAGCGTAGATCATGGACTAGCGGGAGTGGGTGAGCAGTTCTTC. It translates to CASSVDHGLAGVGEQFF. The chain combines TRBV9 with TRBJ2-1; TRBD2 matches 13 bases. J lost 9 bases, V lost 0 bases, and 9 bases had no gene match. Germline CDR1 SGDLS, CDR2 YYNGEE. This CDR3 region has 17 residues.

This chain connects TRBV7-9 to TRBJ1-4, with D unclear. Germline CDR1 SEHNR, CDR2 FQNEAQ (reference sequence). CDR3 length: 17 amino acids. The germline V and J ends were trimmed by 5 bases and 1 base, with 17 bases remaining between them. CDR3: CASSHHEGRLTNEKLFF. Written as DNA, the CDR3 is TGTGCCAGCAGCCACCATGAGGGCCGCCTAACTAATGAAAAACTGTTTTTT.

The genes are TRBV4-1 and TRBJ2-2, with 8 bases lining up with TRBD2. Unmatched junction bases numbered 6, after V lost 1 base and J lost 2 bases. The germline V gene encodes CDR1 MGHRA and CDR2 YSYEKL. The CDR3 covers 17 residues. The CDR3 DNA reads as TGCGCCAGCAGCCAAGGTACCAGCGGGGGTAACACCGGGGAGCTGTTTTTT. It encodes CASSQGTSGGNTGELFF.

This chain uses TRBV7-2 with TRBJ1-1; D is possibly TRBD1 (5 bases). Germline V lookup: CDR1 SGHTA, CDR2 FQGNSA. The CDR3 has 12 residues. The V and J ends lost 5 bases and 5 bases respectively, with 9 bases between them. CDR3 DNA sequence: TGTGCCAGCAGCCACGGGGGGACTGAAGCTTTCTTT. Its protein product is CASSHGGTEAFF.

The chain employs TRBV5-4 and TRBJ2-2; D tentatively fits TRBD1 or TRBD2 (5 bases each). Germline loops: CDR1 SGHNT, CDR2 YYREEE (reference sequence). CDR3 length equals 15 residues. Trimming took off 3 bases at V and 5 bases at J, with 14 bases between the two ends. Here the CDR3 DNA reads TGTGCCAGCAGCTCCGGGACGACCAAAACCGGGGAGCTGTTTTTT. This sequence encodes CASSSGTTKTGELFF.

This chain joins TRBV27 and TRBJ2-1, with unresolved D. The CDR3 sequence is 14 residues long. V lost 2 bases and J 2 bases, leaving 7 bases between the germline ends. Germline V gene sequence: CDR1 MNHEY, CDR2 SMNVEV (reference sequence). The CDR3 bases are TGTGCCAGCAGTTTAAGCCCCACCTACAATGAGCAGTTCTTC. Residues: CASSLSPTYNEQFF.

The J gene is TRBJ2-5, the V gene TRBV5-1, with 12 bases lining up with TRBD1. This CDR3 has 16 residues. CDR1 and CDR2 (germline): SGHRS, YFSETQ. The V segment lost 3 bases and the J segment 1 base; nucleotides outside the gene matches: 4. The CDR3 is CASSYRDRGPQETQYF. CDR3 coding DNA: TGCGCCAGCAGCTACCGGGACAGGGGGCCCCAAGAGACCCAGTACTTC.

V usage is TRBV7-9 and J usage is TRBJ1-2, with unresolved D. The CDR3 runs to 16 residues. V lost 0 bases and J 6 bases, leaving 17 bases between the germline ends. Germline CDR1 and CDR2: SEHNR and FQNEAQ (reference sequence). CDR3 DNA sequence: TGTGCCAGCAGCTTAGCTCCCGAGGTGCCCTTTCATGGCTACACCTTC. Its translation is CASSLAPEVPFHGYTF. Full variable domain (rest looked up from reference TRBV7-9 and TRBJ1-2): DTGVSQNPRHKITKRGQNVTFRCDPISEHNRLYWYRQTLGQGPEFLTYFQNEAQLEKSRLLSDRFSAERPKGSFSTLEIQRTEQGDSAMYLCASSLAPEVPFHGYTFGSGTRLTVV.

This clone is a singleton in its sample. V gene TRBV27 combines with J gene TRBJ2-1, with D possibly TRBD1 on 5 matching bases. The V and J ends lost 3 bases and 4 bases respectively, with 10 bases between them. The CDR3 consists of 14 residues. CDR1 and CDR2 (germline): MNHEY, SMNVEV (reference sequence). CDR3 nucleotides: TGTGCCAGCAGTTTCCGGACACGGTACAATGAGCAGTTCTTC. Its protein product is CASSFRTRYNEQFF.

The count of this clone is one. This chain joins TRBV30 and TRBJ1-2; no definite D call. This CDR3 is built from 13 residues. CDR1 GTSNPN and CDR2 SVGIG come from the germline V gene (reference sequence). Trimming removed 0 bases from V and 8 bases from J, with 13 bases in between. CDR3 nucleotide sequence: TGTGCCTGGAGTGTAGCGGAAGTCGGGGGCTACACCTTC. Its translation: CAWSVAEVGGYTF.

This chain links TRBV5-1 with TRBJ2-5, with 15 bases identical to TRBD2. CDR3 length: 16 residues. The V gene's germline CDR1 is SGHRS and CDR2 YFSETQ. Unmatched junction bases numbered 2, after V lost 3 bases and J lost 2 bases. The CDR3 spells CASSYGTSGGQETQYF. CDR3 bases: TGCGCCAGCAGCTATGGGACTAGCGGGGGGCAAGAGACCCAGTACTTC.

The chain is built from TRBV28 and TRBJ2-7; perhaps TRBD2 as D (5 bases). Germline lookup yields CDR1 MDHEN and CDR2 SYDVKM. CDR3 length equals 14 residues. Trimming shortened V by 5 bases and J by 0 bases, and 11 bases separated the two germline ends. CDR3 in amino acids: CASSLRAPSYEQYF. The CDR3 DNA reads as TGTGCCAGCAGTCTGCGGGCCCCCTCCTACGAGCAGTACTTC.

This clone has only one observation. The CDR3 DNA is TGTGCCAGCAGCGTAGAAGGTAGCGGGCCTTACGAGCAGTACTTC. This encodes CASSVEGSGPYEQYF. This chain uses TRBV9 with TRBJ2-7; TRBD2 matches at 7 bases. The length of the CDR3 is 15 residues. The germline gives CDR1 SGDLS, CDR2 YYNGEE. The J segment lost 4 bases and the V segment lost 0 bases, leaving 7 bases of the junction unmatched. Full variable domain (remainder filled in from reference TRBV9 and TRBJ2-7): DSGVTQTPKHLITATGQRVTLRCSPRSGDLSVYWYQQSLDQGLQFLIQYYNGEERAKGNILERFSAQQFPDLHSELNLSSLELGDSALYFCASSVEGSGPYEQYFGPGTRLTVT.